These 6 T cell receptor beta chains were sequenced from one sample in a study of T cell repertoires in cytomegalovirus infection. One entry per CDR3 protein results from TCRdb running MiXCR on the reads. The table lists a few hundred thousand distinct CDR3 sequences, approximately 15% of them singletons. The sample taken for sequencing was PBMCs. Receptors originate from a human donor in good health (CMV status not recorded). Some clones in this sample may be carry-over from other donors' samples.

This clonotype was seen at least ten times. The V and J genes are TRBV4-3 and TRBJ2-3, with no clear D. With 0 bases removed from V and 0 bases from J, the gap between germline ends came to 10 bases. The CDR3 extends over 16 amino acids. Germline V gives CDR1 LGHNA, CDR2 YSLEER. The CDR3 reads CASSQEPRPSTDTQYF. CDR3 bases: TGCGCCAGCAGCCAAGAACCGCGCCCCAGCACAGATACGCAGTATTTT.

In this sample, this clonotype turned up once. The chain uses TRBV15 and TRBJ1-3; possibly TRBD1 for D (5 bases). The CDR3 totals 19 residues. The ends were cut back, 3 bases at V and 7 bases at J, with 28 bases in the middle. The V gene's germline CDR1 is LNHNV and CDR2 YYDKDF (reference sequence). CDR3 DNA: TGTGCCACCAGCAGCGCCTTTGACAGCTCCAAAGATTTAGGGAACACCATATATTTT. Its protein is CATSSAFDSSKDLGNTIYF.

V usage is TRBV23-1 and J usage is TRBJ2-5, with 7 positions matching TRBD2. TRBV23-1 is recorded as an ORF, its role being uncertain. The CDR3 is 17 amino acids. V trimming: 0 bases; J trimming: 5 bases; junction bases outside the gene matches: 12. CDR3 in amino acids: CASSQSVARHGGETQYF. The CDR3 DNA sequence: TGCGCCAGCAGTCAATCGGTAGCCCGCCACGGGGGGGAGACCCAGTACTTC.

Ten or more counts support this clonotype. The rearrangement joins TRBV7-9 to TRBJ1-4, with no clear D. With 2 bases removed from V and 3 bases from J, the gap between germline ends came to 10 bases. CDR3 size: 15 residues. Germline loops: CDR1 SEHNR, CDR2 FQNEAQ (reference sequence). The CDR3 sequence: CASSLPGPANEKLFF. Written as DNA, the CDR3 is TGTGCCAGCAGCTTACCTGGGCCGGCTAATGAAAAACTGTTTTTT.

This clonotype was seen ten or more times. V gene TRBV7-2 combines with J gene TRBJ2-7; 11 positions match TRBD1. CDR1 is SGHTA, CDR2 FQGNSA, per germline. J lost 2 bases, V lost 4 bases, and 4 bases had no gene match. CDR3 length: 15 residues. The CDR3 here is CASSSGTGGPYEQYF. The CDR3 DNA reads as TGTGCCAGCAGCTCGGGGACAGGGGGACCCTACGAGCAGTACTTC.

This clonotype appeared many times. The chain is built from TRBV20-1 and TRBJ2-5; D is perhaps TRBD2 (6 bases). This CDR3 contains 14 residues. CDR1 DFQATT and CDR2 SNEGSKA come from the germline V gene (reference sequence). V lost 1 base, J lost 4 bases, and 13 bases lay in between. The CDR3 protein is CSARALGRGETQYF. CDR3 in DNA: TGCAGTGCTAGAGCCCTGGGGCGGGGAGAGACCCAGTACTTC.